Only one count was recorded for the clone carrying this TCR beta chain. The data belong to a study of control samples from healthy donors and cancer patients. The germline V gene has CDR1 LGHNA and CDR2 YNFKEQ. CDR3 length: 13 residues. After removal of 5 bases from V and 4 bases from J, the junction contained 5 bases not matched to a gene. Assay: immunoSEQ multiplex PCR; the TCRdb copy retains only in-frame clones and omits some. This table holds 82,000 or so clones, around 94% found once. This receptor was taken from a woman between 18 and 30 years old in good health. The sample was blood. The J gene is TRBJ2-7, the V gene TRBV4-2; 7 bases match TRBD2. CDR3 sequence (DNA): TGTGCCAGCAGCTTAGCGGGTCCTTACGAGCAGTACTTC. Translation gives CASSLAGPYEQYF.